The next 27 T cell receptor beta chains were all read from a single sample in a study of T cells after yellow fever vaccination. Using its own MiXCR run on the 5' RACE reads, TCRdb lists one record per CDR3 protein. In the table there are under 250,000 distinct CDR3 sequences, 6.9% of which are singletons. The sample was CD4+ T cells sorted from PBMCs, taken 15 days after the yellow fever booster vaccination. These receptors all stem from a man younger than 40 who received the YFV17D yellow fever vaccine.

The chain uses TRBV20-1 and TRBJ2-3; 8 nucleotides agree with TRBD2. V lost 6 bases to trimming and J lost 5 bases; unmatched junction nucleotides: 7. The CDR3 is 13 amino acids. The germline V gene has CDR1 DFQATT and CDR2 SNEGSKA (reference sequence). In nucleotides, the CDR3 is TGCAGTGCGGGACTAGGGGCGTTAGATACGCAGTATTTT. Its protein product is CSAGLGALDTQYF.

This clonotype turned up a few times. The V call is TRBV15, the J call TRBJ2-5, with TRBD2 matching over 11 bases. Trimming took 3 bases from V and 5 from J; bases not matched to a gene: 20. From germline, CDR1 is LNHNV and CDR2 YYDKDF (reference sequence). The CDR3 has 20 residues. CDR3 nucleotides: TGTGCCACCAGCAGTCCCGCGGGACTAGCGGCCCGATGGGACCGTGAGACCCAGTACTTC. It encodes CATSSPAGLAARWDRETQYF.

In this sample, this clonotype turned up a few times. V gene TRBV20-1 combines with J gene TRBJ2-1, with D perhaps matching TRBD2 (6 bases). CDR3 size: 13 residues. The V gene's germline CDR1 is DFQATT and CDR2 SNEGSKA (reference sequence). The V and J ends lost 5 bases and 6 bases respectively, with 14 bases between them. The CDR3 region has the DNA TGCAGTGCTTGGTTGGGCGGGGTCAATGAGCAGTTCTTC. This codes for CSAWLGGVNEQFF.

This clonotype was found a few times. The chain uses TRBV28 and TRBJ1-5; TRBD1 is a possible D gene (6 bases). The CDR3 contains 14 residues. The ends were cut back, 6 bases at V and 4 bases at J, with 13 bases in the middle. Germline V gives CDR1 MDHEN, CDR2 SYDVKM. The CDR3 DNA reads as TGTGCCAGCAGACTAACAGGGTCAAATCAGCCCCAGCATTTT. Translated: CASRLTGSNQPQHF.

This clonotype was recorded at least ten times. V usage is TRBV4-3 and J usage is TRBJ2-2, with a weak D call TRBD2 (6 bases). CDR3 size: 15 residues. Trimming shortened V by 2 bases and J by 1 base, and 8 bases separated the two germline ends. Germline V gives CDR1 LGHNA, CDR2 YSLEER. This CDR3 is CASSQSGRNTGELFF. In DNA, the CDR3 is TGCGCCAGCAGCCAATCCGGGAGGAACACCGGGGAGCTGTTTTTT.

The rearrangement joins TRBV29-1 to TRBJ1-2; 8 nucleotides agree with TRBD1. CDR3 size: 17 residues. V was clipped by 7 bases and J by 5 bases; unmatched bases: 21. The germline CDR1 and CDR2 sequences are SQVTM and ANQGSEA. As DNA, the CDR3 is TGCAGCGCCGGAGGGGGGAGGCGACAGGGGTCCGGGTATGGCTACACCTTC. This sequence encodes CSAGGGRRQGSGYGYTF.

The chain employs TRBV4-3 and TRBJ2-6; no definite D call. The germline CDR1 and CDR2 sequences are LGHNA and YSLEER. V was trimmed by 2 bases and J by 0 bases, leaving 11 bases between them. The CDR3 covers 17 residues. This CDR3 is CASSQRLANSGANVLTF. The DNA of the CDR3 is TGCGCCAGCAGCCAACGGTTGGCAAACTCTGGGGCCAACGTCCTGACTTTC.

This clonotype was detected only a few times. The chain employs TRBV28 and TRBJ2-1; 12 bases are shared with TRBD2. From germline, CDR1 is MDHEN and CDR2 SYDVKM. CDR3 length: 15 residues. Trimming at V came to 8 bases and at J to 8 bases, leaving 10 bases not matched to a gene. CDR3 nucleotides: TGTGCCAGCGCTAGCCCTAGCGGGAGGGCGTATGAGCAGTTCTTC. Amino acid sequence: CASASPSGRAYEQFF.

This clonotype was counted a few times. This chain links TRBV6-1 with TRBJ2-7; 10 bases match TRBD2. The CDR3 sequence is 13 residues long. J gave up 6 bases and V 6 bases, and 5 bases lay outside the gene matches. Germline V gives CDR1 MNHNS, CDR2 SASEGT. DNA of the CDR3: TGTGCCAGCAGGGCAGCGGGAGGGGGCGAGCAGTACTTC. Amino acids: CASRAAGGGEQYF.

Comments on this clonotype: Possible read error: a much larger clone is one base away. V gene TRBV5-5 combines with J gene TRBJ2-3; D is unclear. Germline values: CDR1 SGHKS, CDR2 YYEKEE (reference sequence). The CDR3 extends over 13 amino acids. The CDR3 reads CAISLGTADTQYF. In DNA form, the CDR3 reads TGTGCCATCAGCTTGGGCACAGCAGATACGCAGTATTTT.

V gene TRBV11-2 combines with J gene TRBJ2-2; possibly TRBD2 for D (6 bases). V lost 6 bases to trimming and J lost 4 bases, with 21 bases between them. Germline V gives CDR1 SGHAT, CDR2 FQNNGV. The CDR3 length is 17 residues. DNA for the CDR3: TGTGCCAGCAGTATAGTCTGGACTAACCGCGGCACCGGGGAGCTGTTTTTT. This gives the protein CASSIVWTNRGTGELFF.

The rearrangement uses TRBV15 and TRBJ2-5; maybe TRBD2 (5 bases). CDR1 is LNHNV and CDR2 is YYDKDF in the germline V gene (reference sequence). The CDR3 covers 14 residues. V shed 6 bases and J shed 2 bases, with 13 bases lying between them. CDR3 region: CATSPRRGQETQYF. CDR3 nucleotide sequence: TGTGCCACCAGTCCCAGGAGAGGGCAAGAGACCCAGTACTTC.

In its sample, this clonotype was seen a few times. This chain connects TRBV5-1 to TRBJ2-2, with D possibly TRBD2 on 5 matching bases. The germline V gene encodes CDR1 SGHRS and CDR2 YFSETQ. The CDR3 consists of 17 residues. Trimming removed 4 bases from V and 4 bases from J, with 20 bases in between. CDR3 amino acids: CASSPRGPWAITGELFF. The CDR3 bases are TGCGCCAGCAGCCCCCGGGGTCCTTGGGCCATCACCGGGGAGCTGTTTTTT.

In its sample, this clonotype was seen many times. The V gene is TRBV7-2, the J gene TRBJ2-4; possibly TRBD1 for D (5 bases). CDR3 length: 15 amino acids. The V end lost 5 bases, the J end lost 6 bases, and 17 bases lay between the germline ends. Germline values: CDR1 SGHTA, CDR2 FQGNSA. The CDR3 nucleotides are TGTGCCAGCAGCCAGGCCGACAGAGCGATAAACATTCAGTACTTC. Translating it yields CASSQADRAINIQYF.

This rearrangement joins TRBV7-8 to TRBJ2-2; D remains ambiguous. Trimming cost V 5 bases and J 6 bases, with 13 bases left between them. The CDR3 spans 14 residues. The V gene's germline CDR1 is SGHVS and CDR2 FQNEAQ. In DNA, the CDR3 is TGTGCCAGCAGCCCCTGGGCTGGTGCCGGGGAGCTGTTTTTT. This translates into CASSPWAGAGELFF.

This clonotype was seen a few times. The chain joins TRBV5-1 to TRBJ2-7, with D hard to call. CDR1 is SGHRS and CDR2 is YFSETQ in the germline V gene. Deletions cut 3 bases from V and 8 bases from J, with 21 bases between. The length of the CDR3 is 15 residues. CDR3 in DNA: TGCGCCAGCAGCTCCGGCCCACAGAGCCCTACCCAGCAGTACTTC. Translation: CASSSGPQSPTQQYF.

Many counts were recorded for this clonotype. The chain carries TRBV5-1 and TRBJ1-1; D ambiguous. Trimming removed 2 bases at V and 5 bases at J, with 16 bases between. Germline V gene sequence: CDR1 SGHRS, CDR2 YFSETQ. CDR3 length: 15 residues. CDR3 region: CASSFGSGIGTEAFF. CDR3 nucleotides: TGCGCCAGCAGCTTTGGATCCGGGATCGGAACTGAAGCTTTCTTT.

This clonotype was picked up many times. V usage is TRBV20-1 and J usage is TRBJ1-2, with D uncertain. This CDR3 spans 14 amino acids. Per the germline V gene, CDR1 is DFQATT and CDR2 is SNEGSKA (reference sequence). V lost 5 bases and J 5 bases, leaving 18 bases between the germline ends. The CDR3 spells CSALTVAGFYGYTF. The CDR3 nucleotides read TGCAGTGCTTTAACCGTGGCGGGATTTTATGGCTACACCTTC.

Ten or more counts support this clonotype. J is TRBJ2-1 and V is TRBV29-1, with a possible D match to TRBD1 (6 bases). V lost 7 bases to trimming and J lost 7 bases, with 14 bases between them. There are 12 residues in the CDR3. Germline CDR1 reads SQVTM; CDR2 reads ANQGSEA. CDR3 amino acids: CSGNPGANEQFF. The DNA of the CDR3 is TGCAGCGGTAATCCAGGGGCTAATGAGCAGTTCTTC.

This clonotype was picked up a small number of times. J is TRBJ2-7 and V is TRBV7-2; weak D call: TRBD2 (5 bases). Per germline, CDR1 SGHTA and CDR2 FQGNSA. With 4 bases removed from V and 6 bases from J, the gap between germline ends came to 13 bases. The CDR3 loop spans 13 amino acids. CDR3 sequence reads: CASSSRVAVEQYF. Written as DNA, the CDR3 is TGTGCCAGCAGCTCGCGGGTTGCCGTCGAGCAGTACTTC.

This clonotype has at least ten counts. This rearrangement joins TRBV12-3 or TRBV12-4 to TRBJ2-7; D remains ambiguous. V lost 3 bases, J lost 4 bases, and 10 bases lay in between. The CDR3 length is 13 residues. Here the CDR3 reads CASSFGQEYEQYF. As DNA, the CDR3 is TGTGCCAGCAGTTTCGGGCAGGAATACGAGCAGTACTTC.

This clonotype has ten or more counts. The chain recombines TRBV10-3 with TRBJ2-3, with 7 bases lining up with TRBD2. The trim removed 6 bases at V and 5 bases at J, leaving 11 bases unmatched. CDR1 and CDR2 from the germline V gene are ENHRY and SYGVKD. The CDR3 runs to 15 residues. The CDR3 region is CAIRVSGGWVDTQYF. The DNA for the CDR3 is TGTGCCATCAGAGTGTCGGGAGGTTGGGTAGATACGCAGTATTTT.

This clonotype was detected only a few times. The chain combines TRBV6-1 with TRBJ2-7; D is perhaps TRBD1 (6 bases). The germline V and J ends were trimmed by 1 base and 4 bases, with 14 bases remaining between them. Germline V gene sequence: CDR1 MNHNS, CDR2 SASEGT. This CDR3 contains 15 residues. The CDR3 region is CASSEDGTRAYEQYF. CDR3 nucleotides: TGTGCCAGCAGTGAAGATGGGACAAGGGCGTACGAGCAGTACTTC.

This clonotype was counted ten times or more. V is TRBV5-1 and J is TRBJ2-1, with 8 bases identical to TRBD2. CDR1 is SGHRS and CDR2 is YFSETQ in the germline V gene. The CDR3 contains 14 residues. V was clipped by 8 bases and J by 0 bases; unmatched bases: 4. In DNA, the CDR3 is TGCGCCAGTACCGGGGGGGCCTCCTACAATGAGCAGTTCTTC. Its protein is CASTGGASYNEQFF.

This clonotype has only a few counts. The V call is TRBV30, the J call TRBJ2-7; weak D call: TRBD2 (5 bases). Looked up from germline, CDR1 is GTSNPN and CDR2 is SVGIG (reference sequence). This CDR3 is 15 amino acids long. With 2 bases removed from V and 10 bases from J, the gap between germline ends came to 24 bases. The CDR3 DNA follows: TGTGCCTGGAGTCTCCCCTCACCATCCCGGGATAAACAGTACTTC. Translation gives CAWSLPSPSRDKQYF.

The CDR3 sequence: CSARGGWAGDEQYF. Written as DNA, the CDR3 is TGCAGTGCTAGAGGAGGGTGGGCCGGCGACGAGCAGTACTTC. The chain combines TRBV20-1 with TRBJ2-7; a possible D gene is TRBD2 (5 bases). Germline values: CDR1 DFQATT, CDR2 SNEGSKA (reference sequence). The CDR3 spans 14 residues. The germline V and J ends were trimmed by 1 base and 5 bases, with 15 bases remaining between them.

This clonotype was observed a few times. The chain carries TRBV4-3 and TRBJ2-1; perhaps D is TRBD1 or TRBD2 (6 bases each). Deletions cut 0 bases from V and 8 bases from J, with 20 bases between. Germline CDR1 and CDR2: LGHNA and YSLEER. This CDR3 region has 17 residues. For the CDR3, the DNA is TGCGCCAGCAGCCAAGAACAGGGATGGGGACTTGGGGATGAGCAGTTCTTC. Protein: CASSQEQGWGLGDEQFF.